A selection of T cell receptor beta chains follows, all from one sample in a study of blood T cell repertoires in COVID-19. TCRdb's copy holds only in-frame clones and misses some; the assay was immunoSEQ multiplex PCR. Of 130,000 or so clones listed, around 83% are singletons. The sample was peripheral blood. Receptors originate from a woman in her sixties or seventies with acute or convalescent COVID-19. The conserved cysteine and the conserved F or W are not part of the CDR3 here. Not all rows give a size; the values are once, few, many and, for expanded clones, a class.

CDR3	V	J	size
ASSRSYNEQF	TRBV12-3/TRBV12-4	TRBJ2-1	.
ASSLEGNYGYT	TRBV5-4	TRBJ1-2	.
ASSTRQENSPLH	TRBV19	TRBJ1-6	.
ASSLDRGQETQY	TRBV11-2	TRBJ2-5	.
ASSQDPAGQGARSNQPQH	TRBV4-1	TRBJ1-5	.
ASSNLGWTGTSYEQY	TRBV11-2	TRBJ2-7	.
ASSAGQGTDTQY	TRBV2	TRBJ2-3	.
ASSYGGTVMNTEAF	TRBV6-2/TRBV6-3	TRBJ1-1	.
AWRGAASYEQY	TRBV30	TRBJ2-7	.
ASSIQGRETQY	TRBV18	TRBJ2-5	.
ASSLDRPNEQF	TRBV11-2	TRBJ2-1	.
ASNTGFAEAF	TRBV2	TRBJ1-1	.
ASSQGTGGQVF	TRBV3-1/TRBV3-2	TRBJ1-1	.
AWSGGRGGFYEQY	TRBV30	TRBJ2-7	.
ASSFGGFGGYT	TRBV6-5	TRBJ1-2	.
ASSFYIGEDRDYT	TRBV3-1/TRBV3-2	TRBJ1-2	.
ASRTGLSGNTIY	TRBV5-1	TRBJ1-3	.
AWSVGGQVNQPQH	TRBV30	TRBJ1-5	.
ASSLAGTGGYEQY	TRBV5-1	TRBJ2-7	.
ATSDFDRSSRETQY	TRBV24-1	TRBJ2-5	.
ASSLAGGWAGYNEQF	TRBV11-3	TRBJ2-1	.
ASSLLRDRGPYEQY	TRBV7-8	TRBJ2-7	.
ASSPRGSALIQETQY	TRBV4-1	TRBJ2-5	.
ASSLDPGRAATEAF	TRBV5-1	TRBJ1-1	.
ASSEAPGYGYT	TRBV6-1	TRBJ1-2	.
ASSQDGGGLAEKLF	TRBV4-3	TRBJ1-4	.
ASPFRGRYRNTEAF	TRBV21-1	TRBJ1-1	once
ATTLGLAGTQETQY	TRBV24-1	TRBJ2-5	.
ATSDPGQRSSGANVLT	TRBV24-1	TRBJ2-6	.
ASSNKERPKSKQY	TRBV19	TRBJ2-7	.
ASSVQGFGQPQH	TRBV5-4	TRBJ1-5	.
ASSSFRGTEQY	TRBV12-3/TRBV12-4	TRBJ2-7	.
ATSSERTGSYEQY	TRBV15	TRBJ2-7	once
ASSPSPRSSSTDTQY	TRBV5-1	TRBJ2-3	.
ASSPARTGVLPSSYEQY	TRBV28	TRBJ2-7	.
ASSPYRDEQF	TRBV11-1	TRBJ2-1	.
ASTPTPGHSTDTQY	TRBV11-1	TRBJ2-3	once
ASSLDSTSNQPQH	TRBV5-1	TRBJ1-5	.
ASSLRQKNSPLH	TRBV3-1/TRBV3-2	TRBJ1-6	.
ASSYEGSSYNEQF	TRBV6-5	TRBJ2-1	.
ASSFSGGGSYNEQF	TRBV7-9	TRBJ2-1	.
ASSPRGDYGYT	TRBV19	TRBJ1-2	.
ASNLIQRNTIY	TRBV12-3/TRBV12-4	TRBJ1-3	.
ASSQGEGLAGGYNEQF	TRBV4-2	TRBJ2-1	.
ASSFSVRGTGELF	TRBV5-6	TRBJ2-2	.
ASSFSGTTNEKLF	TRBV7-6	TRBJ1-4	once
ASSPGQGRYEQY	TRBV7-3	TRBJ2-7	few
AISETRDTEAF	TRBV10-3	TRBJ1-1	.
ASSQGLAGAQETQY	TRBV3-1/TRBV3-2	TRBJ2-5	.
ASSLGTGVNSPLH	TRBV18	TRBJ1-6	.